This T cell receptor beta chain was observed in a study of blood T cells in healthy people across ages. Donation came from healthy Caucasian individuals in Russia who were aged roughly 6 to 95. Sample-barcoded 5' priming and a J-beta primer mix drove a second PCR of roughly 6 to 12 cycles. TCRdb re-called the 5' RACE reads with MiXCR, one entry per CDR3 protein. The repertoire includes roughly 1,000,000 distinct CDR3 sequences, roughly a quarter of them detected once, and about 0.69% sits in the top ten. V dropped 5 bases and J dropped 5; count of bases not matched to a gene: 9. Germline V CDR1 and CDR2: SGHAT, FQNNGV. The CDR3 is 15 residues long. These data are also associated with another study on T cells of mothers and their children.

Material for sequencing was blood. The chain joins TRBV11-2 to TRBJ2-7; TRBD2 matches 10 bases. The TCR sequence derives from a girl aged 2 to 9 in good health. The CDR3 loop is CASSTQAGGPNEQYF. DNA of the CDR3: TGTGCCAGCAGCACCCAAGCGGGGGGGCCAAACGAGCAGTACTTC.